One sample yielded the 18 T cell receptor beta chains listed below, sequenced in a study of Ad26.COV2.S vaccination and SARS-CoV-2 variants. Treatment meaning: roughly 18 received Ad26.COV2.S at low or high dose, single or two shots; five or six received placebo; per-sample allocation not given. The samples date from day 63 after the first vaccine or placebo injection. TCRdb's table, derived via immunoSEQ multiplex PCR, lists solely in-frame clones and lacks some. The table shows about 470,000 clones, with about 90% occurring only once. Sequenced material: peripheral blood, taken in a trial of Ad26.COV2.S vaccine versus placebo. The receptors were gathered from a person aged 18-60 years who received the Ad26.COV2.S COVID-19 vaccine or a placebo.

CDR3 in DNA: TGTGCCAGCACCATCTTGGACCGGGGGCCCTACGAGCAGTACTTC. Protein sequence: CASTILDRGPYEQYF. V gene TRBV2 combines with J gene TRBJ2-7, with D perhaps matching TRBD1 or TRBD2 (6 bases each). Germline V gene data show CDR1 as SNHLY and CDR2 as FYNNEI. Trimming pared 7 bases from V and 2 bases from J, leaving 18 bases between. CDR3 length: 15 residues. The whole variable domain, filled in from reference TRBV2 and TRBJ2-7, reads EPEVTQTPSHQVTQMGQEVILRCVPISNHLYFYWYRQILGQKVEFLVSFYNNEISEKSEIFDDQFSVERPDGSNFTLKIRSTKLEDSAMYFCASTILDRGPYEQYFGPGTRLTVT.

This rearrangement joins TRBV7-7 to TRBJ2-3; 8 nucleotides agree with TRBD2. CDR1 and CDR2 (germline): SSHAT, FNYEAQ (reference sequence). The CDR3 has 15 residues. With V trimmed by 1 base and J by 1 base, 1 base remained unmatched. The CDR3, as DNA: TGTGCCAGCAGCTTAGGTAGCGGGGGCACAGATACGCAGTATTTT. Amino acids: CASSLGSGGTDTQYF.

This chain uses TRBV7-9 with TRBJ2-5; D perhaps matches TRBD1 (6 bases). The ends were cut back, 8 bases at V and 1 base at J, with 14 bases in the middle. Germline V lookup: CDR1 SEHNR, CDR2 FQNEAQ (reference sequence). This CDR3 is built from 14 residues. The CDR3 here is CASGEQGPQETQYF. The CDR3 DNA reads TGTGCCAGCGGAGAACAGGGTCCCCAAGAGACCCAGTACTTC.

For the CDR3, the DNA is TGTGCCAGCCGCTCAGGGGGCCCCCAAGAGACCCAGTACTTC. Translated: CASRSGGPQETQYF. This chain uses TRBV27 with TRBJ2-5; 8 bases map to TRBD1. This CDR3 comprises 14 residues. CDR1 is MNHEY, CDR2 SMNVEV, per germline (reference sequence). The trim removed 8 bases at V and 1 base at J, leaving 6 bases unmatched.

This clone was observed once. The V and J genes are TRBV2 and TRBJ2-5; TRBD2 matches 9 bases. The CDR3 has 16 amino acids. Trimming at V came to 6 bases and at J to 5 bases, leaving 13 bases not matched to a gene. Germline lookup yields CDR1 SNHLY and CDR2 FYNNEI. CDR3 in DNA: TGTGCCAGCAGGACCCCGACTAGCGGAGTCGGGGAGACCCAGTACTTC. Protein product: CASRTPTSGVGETQYF.

The genes are TRBV28 and TRBJ1-1; D call uncertain. Trimming removed 1 base at V and 0 bases at J, with 15 bases between. Germline lookup yields CDR1 MDHEN and CDR2 SYDVKM. The CDR3 totals 17 residues. DNA of the CDR3: TGTGCCAGCAGTTTATTGAGCGGGCAGGATTTGAACACTGAAGCTTTCTTT. Protein product: CASSLLSGQDLNTEAFF.

This rearrangement joins TRBV4-1 to TRBJ2-3; 7 nucleotides line up with TRBD2. V shed 4 bases and J 2 bases; nucleotides not matched to a gene: 6. In germline, CDR1 is MGHRA, CDR2 YSYEKL. The CDR3 extends over 15 amino acids. The CDR3 reads CASSLASGPTDTQYF. The CDR3 nucleotides are TGCGCCAGCAGCCTTGCTAGCGGACCCACAGATACGCAGTATTTT.

The chain combines TRBV7-2 with TRBJ2-5; 11 nucleotides agree with TRBD1. This CDR3 contains 16 residues. The junction had 13 bases not matched to a gene; V was cut back by 4 bases and J by 9 bases. In germline, CDR1 is SGHTA, CDR2 FQGNSA. CDR3 coding DNA: TGTGCCAGCAGCTCCGGGACAGGGGGTCTTTTGTGGTCCCAGTACTTC. As protein: CASSSGTGGLLWSQYF.

This chain links TRBV4-3 with TRBJ1-6; no clear D gene. V lost 1 base and J 8 bases, leaving 12 bases between the germline ends. Germline V gene lookup returns CDR1 LGHNA and CDR2 YSLEER. The CDR3 consists of 15 residues. CDR3 protein: CASSQGWKRDSPLHF. DNA of the CDR3: TGCGCCAGCAGCCAAGGCTGGAAAAGGGATTCACCCCTCCACTTT.

V is TRBV5-6 and J is TRBJ2-2; 7 bases are shared with TRBD1. V gave up 6 bases and J gave up 5 bases; unmatched junction bases: 7. CDR3 length equals 14 residues. In germline, CDR1 is SGHDT, CDR2 YYEEEE. CDR3 nucleotide sequence: TGTGCCAGCACCCCGACAGGGAATACCGGGGAGCTGTTTTTT. This sequence encodes CASTPTGNTGELFF. The whole variable domain, remainder taken from reference TRBV5-6 and TRBJ2-2, is DAGVTQSPTHLIKTRGQQVTLRCSPKSGHDTVSWYQQALGQGPQFIFQYYEEEERQRGNFPDRFSGHQFPNYSSELNVNALLLGDSALYLCASTPTGNTGELFFGEGSRLTVL.

The CDR3 here is CASSRALAGRDTQYF. Here the CDR3 DNA reads TGTGCCAGCAGCCGGGCGCTAGCGGGACGAGATACGCAGTATTTT. This rearrangement joins TRBV7-9 to TRBJ2-3; 9 bases match TRBD2. CDR3 size: 15 residues. CDR1 is SEHNR, CDR2 FQNEAQ, per germline (reference sequence). Trimming took 5 bases from V and 5 from J; bases not matched to a gene: 8.

The J gene is TRBJ2-7, the V gene TRBV21-1. TRBV21-1 is a recognized pseudogene. The CDR3 has 15 amino acids. The CDR3 protein is CASSRQKILTYEQYF. CDR3 bases: TGTGCCAGCAGCAGGCAGAAAATACTTACCTACGAGCAGTACTTC.

V usage is TRBV27 and J usage is TRBJ2-2; 8 positions agree with TRBD2. Germline V CDR1 and CDR2: MNHEY, SMNVEV (reference sequence). V lost 7 bases to trimming and J lost 4 bases; unmatched junction nucleotides: 8. CDR3 length: 15 residues. Here the CDR3 DNA reads TGTGCCAGCACGCAAGTCGGGGGGGCCACCGGGGAGCTGTTTTTT. This codes for CASTQVGGATGELFF.

V and J are TRBV7-9 and TRBJ2-5; TRBD1 matches 9 bases. V shed 4 bases and J 5 bases; nucleotides not matched to a gene: 8. The CDR3 totals 15 residues. The germline CDR1 and CDR2 sequences are SEHNR and FQNEAQ (reference sequence). CDR3 sequence reads: CASSSGGQGWETQYF. The CDR3 coding sequence is TGTGCCAGCAGCTCAGGGGGACAGGGATGGGAGACCCAGTACTTC.

This rearrangement joins TRBV6-5 to TRBJ1-4, with a possible D match to TRBD1 (5 bases). This CDR3 comprises 15 residues. Germline CDR1 reads MNHEY; CDR2 reads SVGAGI. V was cut by 4 bases and J by 3 bases, with 12 bases left in between. Here the CDR3 DNA reads TGTGCCAGCAGTTTGGGACGGGCCCCTAATGAAAAACTGTTTTTT. This codes for CASSLGRAPNEKLFF.

The rearrangement uses TRBV29-1 and TRBJ2-1, with D possibly being TRBD1 or TRBD2 (5 bases each). CDR1 is SQVTM, CDR2 ANQGSEA, per germline. The V gene lost 6 bases and the J gene lost 4 bases, with 22 bases spanning the gap. This CDR3 is 16 amino acids long. The CDR3 spells CSVDGTTSQNYNEQFF. For the CDR3, the DNA is TGCAGCGTGGACGGGACCACAAGCCAAAATTACAATGAGCAGTTCTTC.

The chain employs TRBV27 and TRBJ2-7; 9 bases match TRBD1. This CDR3 comprises 17 residues. Trimming at V came to 4 bases and at J to 2 bases, leaving 12 bases not matched to a gene. Germline V gives CDR1 MNHEY, CDR2 SMNVEV (reference sequence). CDR3 amino acids: CASSSTGTGSVPYEQYF. The CDR3 DNA follows: TGTGCCAGCAGTTCTACCGGGACAGGGTCTGTACCCTACGAGCAGTACTTC.

The chain joins TRBV28 to TRBJ2-2; weak D call: TRBD2 (6 bases). The CDR3 has 15 residues. The V gene lost 4 bases and the J gene lost 4 bases, with 13 bases spanning the gap. Germline CDR1 and CDR2: MDHEN and SYDVKM. CDR3 DNA sequence: TGTGCCAGCAGTTCCCCGGGAGAGGTCACCGGGGAGCTGTTTTTT. This encodes CASSSPGEVTGELFF.